One sample yielded the 16 T cell receptor beta chains listed below, sequenced in a study of shared clonotypes between healthy human individuals. The method was immunoSEQ multiplex PCR; TCRdb's version includes in-frame clones alone and lacks a portion of them. The table records 2 million to 2.5 million clones, 93% of them present only once. The sequenced material came from naive CD4+ T cells from PBMCs. Subset described: CD45RA+ positively selected. The receptors shown here come from a man aged 18 to 30 in good health. Some clones in this sample may be carry-over from other donors' samples.

The genes are TRBV6-6 and TRBJ1-2; TRBD1 matches 10 bases. V lost 5 bases to trimming and J lost 8 bases; unmatched junction nucleotides: 5. Germline lookup yields CDR1 MNHNY and CDR2 SVGAGI (reference sequence). CDR3 length: 13 amino acids. The CDR3 loop reads CASSRQGAQGYTF. The CDR3 DNA is TGTGCCAGCAGTCGACAGGGGGCGCAAGGCTACACCTTC.

Comments on this clone: The sample has other DNA sequences that encode this CDR3 too. This rearrangement joins TRBV5-1 to TRBJ2-3; TRBD1 is a possible D gene (5 bases). Germline V gene data show CDR1 as SGHRS and CDR2 as YFSETQ. The V end lost 0 bases, the J end lost 3 bases, and 8 bases lay between the germline ends. The CDR3 spans 14 residues. This chain's CDR3 is CASSLEGNTDTQYF. The CDR3 nucleotides are TGCGCCAGCAGCTTGGAGGGGAATACAGATACGCAGTATTTT. Using reference TRBV5-1 and TRBJ2-3 for the parts outside the CDR3, the full variable domain is KAGVTQTPRYLIKTRGQQVTLSCSPISGHRSVSWYQQTPGQGLQFLFEYFSETQRNKGNFPGRFSGRQFSNSRSEMNVSTLELGDSALYLCASSLEGNTDTQYFGPGTRLTVL.

This clone has just one count. V usage is TRBV28 and J usage is TRBJ1-6; D is perhaps TRBD1 (6 bases). V lost 5 bases to trimming and J lost 6 bases, with 17 bases between them. Germline lookup yields CDR1 MDHEN and CDR2 SYDVKM. The CDR3 length is 16 residues. CDR3 in DNA: TGTGCCAGCAGTCTCCTTGGGGTAGGGGGTAATTCACCCCTCCACTTT. Its translation is CASSLLGVGGNSPLHF.

The V and J genes are TRBV4-3 and TRBJ2-7; 8 positions agree with TRBD2. The V gene's germline CDR1 is LGHNA and CDR2 YSLEER. The CDR3 is 17 amino acids. V lost 1 base to trimming and J lost 3 bases; unmatched junction nucleotides: 11. The chain's CDR3 is CASSQAPAAGDLYEQYF. Written as DNA, the CDR3 is TGCGCCAGCAGCCAAGCCCCGGCAGCGGGAGATCTCTACGAGCAGTACTTC.

In its sample, this clone was seen a few times. CDR3 amino acids: CASSFVWGNTEAFF. The CDR3 DNA is TGCGCCAGCAGCTTTGTTTGGGGGAACACTGAAGCTTTCTTT. The chain carries TRBV5-1 and TRBJ1-1; D is uncertain. This CDR3 region has 14 residues. Germline CDR1 is SGHRS and CDR2 is YFSETQ. V was trimmed by 2 bases and J by 1 base, leaving 9 bases between them. The variable domain in full, with the rest retrieved from reference TRBV5-1 and TRBJ1-1, is KAGVTQTPRYLIKTRGQQVTLSCSPISGHRSVSWYQQTPGQGLQFLFEYFSETQRNKGNFPGRFSGRQFSNSRSEMNVSTLELGDSALYLCASSFVWGNTEAFFGQGTRLTVV.

This sequence joins TRBV10-3 and TRBJ1-1; no clear D. The CDR3 is made up of 12 amino acids. Between the trimmed V and J ends, which lost 2 bases and 10 bases, there was a span of 11 bases. In germline, CDR1 is ENHRY, CDR2 SYGVKD. In DNA form, the CDR3 reads TGTGCCATCAGTGAGGGGAGGGCAGGAGCTTTCTTT. This translates into CAISEGRAGAFF.

About this clone: Distinct nucleotide sequences in the sample also encode this CDR3. The chain is built from TRBV30 and TRBJ1-1, with D possibly being TRBD1 (5 bases). The CDR3 spans 13 residues. V was cut by 0 bases and J by 5 bases, with 10 bases left in between. Germline CDR1 and CDR2: GTSNPN and SVGIG (reference sequence). The CDR3 reads CAWSVRAGTEAFF. CDR3 nucleotide sequence: TGTGCCTGGAGTGTACGGGCAGGGACTGAAGCTTTCTTT.

J is TRBJ2-7 and V is TRBV7-8; D is unclear. V was shortened by 5 bases and J by 7 bases, with 12 bases between the two germline ends. The CDR3 runs 12 residues. Germline V lookup: CDR1 SGHVS, CDR2 FQNEAQ. The CDR3 region is CASSGNQREQYF. The DNA for the CDR3 is TGTGCCAGCAGCGGAAATCAAAGAGAGCAGTACTTC.

V gene TRBV9 combines with J gene TRBJ2-1; perhaps D is TRBD1 or TRBD2 (5 bases each). The germline V and J ends were trimmed by 0 bases and 4 bases, with 14 bases remaining between them. Looked up from germline, CDR1 is SGDLS and CDR2 is YYNGEE. The CDR3 has 16 amino acids. The CDR3 nucleotides read TGTGCCAGCAGCGTAGGGGGGAGAACGATATACAATGAGCAGTTCTTC. It translates to CASSVGGRTIYNEQFF.

The chain combines TRBV7-6 with TRBJ2-3; TRBD2 aligns across 7 bases. With 2 bases clipped from V and 2 bases from J, the junction kept 1 base outside the gene matches. The CDR3 is 14 residues long. Germline V gene sequence: CDR1 SGHVS, CDR2 FNYEAQ. Here the CDR3 reads CASSLSGDTDTQYF. The CDR3 coding sequence is TGTGCCAGCAGCTTAAGCGGGGACACAGATACGCAGTATTTT.

The V gene is TRBV27, the J gene TRBJ1-4, with no clear D. Germline V gives CDR1 MNHEY, CDR2 SMNVEV (reference sequence). Trimming cost V 2 bases and J 7 bases, with 8 bases left between them. The CDR3 loop spans 13 amino acids. CDR3 DNA: TGTGCCAGCAGTTTAATGGGGAGTGAAAAACTGTTTTTT. It yields the protein CASSLMGSEKLFF.

The genes are TRBV28 and TRBJ2-6; 7 nucleotides align to TRBD1. Germline V CDR1 and CDR2: MDHEN, SYDVKM. CDR3 length: 18 residues. V shed 3 bases, J shed 0 bases, and the junction held 8 bases outside the gene matches. CDR3 amino acids: CASSLSQGTLSGANVLTF. CDR3 nucleotides: TGTGCCAGCAGTTTGTCACAGGGGACCCTCTCTGGGGCCAACGTCCTGACTTTC.

The chain couples TRBV5-1 to TRBJ2-1; D tentatively fits TRBD1 or TRBD2 (5 bases each). CDR3 length equals 13 residues. Germline assignment: CDR1 SGHRS and CDR2 YFSETQ. V dropped 5 bases and J dropped 14 bases, with 20 bases sitting between them. In DNA, the CDR3 is TGCGCCAGCAGTACCAGAGGGGAGTTTGGCGAGTTCTTC. This sequence encodes CASSTRGEFGEFF.

This clone appeared once. The identical CDR3 is also encoded by other nucleotide sequences in the sample. The genes are TRBV12-5 and TRBJ2-3, with 7 bases identical to TRBD2. The CDR3 is 13 residues long. V lost 2 bases, J lost 6 bases, and 2 bases stayed unmatched. Per the germline V gene, CDR1 is LGHNT and CDR2 is FRNRAP. The CDR3 bases are TGTGCTAGTGGTTTGATCGGGGGGGATACGCAGTATTTT. It codes for CASGLIGGDTQYF.

This clone was observed a single time. This specimen includes other DNA sequences encoding the same CDR3. The chain is built from TRBV7-6 and TRBJ2-5, with D perhaps matching TRBD1 (6 bases). The CDR3 covers 11 residues. V was trimmed by 5 bases and J by 5 bases, leaving 6 bases between them. Germline loops: CDR1 SGHVS, CDR2 FNYEAQ. The CDR3 nucleotides read TGTGCCAGCAGCAGGGGGGAGACCCAGTACTTC. It specifies CASSRGETQYF.

The V call is TRBV6-1, the J call TRBJ1-5; 7 positions agree with TRBD1. The CDR3 has 15 amino acids. Germline values: CDR1 MNHNS, CDR2 SASEGT. V lost 4 bases, J lost 4 bases, and 7 bases stayed unmatched. In nucleotides, the CDR3 is TGTGCCAGCAGTGGAGACAGGGTGGCAAATCAGCCCCAGCATTTT. This translates into CASSGDRVANQPQHF.